What follows are 26 T cell receptor beta chains derived from one specimen sequenced in a study of blood T cell repertoires in COVID-19 (dated by TCRdb to the early 2020s). The library was made by the immunoSEQ multiplex PCR assay. The table was pulled from immuneACCESS by TCRdb, which kept in-frame rearrangements only. Such tables lose some clones; where checked, under half of the loss comes from unresolved V genes, and the rest has no known cause. Counted in this sample were just over 650,000 clones; 90% of them appeared once. Jointly, the top ten make up approximately 0.3% of the sample. The sequenced sample was peripheral blood. These receptors originate from a woman between 18 and 29 years old with acute or convalescent COVID-19.

The V and J genes are TRBV6-5 and TRBJ2-1; maybe TRBD2 (5 bases). From germline, CDR1 is MNHEY and CDR2 SVGAGI. V dropped 6 bases and J dropped 4 bases, with 13 bases sitting between them. The CDR3 runs 14 residues. CDR3 in amino acids: CASSLSGSYNEQFF. The CDR3 DNA is TGTGCCAGCAGCCTAAGCGGTTCTTACAATGAGCAGTTCTTC.

Only one count was recorded for this clone. The chain uses TRBV29-1 and TRBJ1-2, with 9 bases identical to TRBD1. V was pared by 7 bases and J by 4 bases, with 7 bases of the junction left unmatched. CDR1 is SQVTM, CDR2 ANQGSEA, per germline. The CDR3 contains 13 residues. CDR3 amino acids: CSGLTGGSYGYTF. The CDR3 DNA reads as TGCAGCGGCCTGACAGGGGGTAGCTATGGCTACACCTTC.

This clone was seen once. The J gene is TRBJ1-2, the V gene TRBV18, with D tentatively TRBD1 (5 bases). Trimming left V 3 bases short and J 7 bases short, with 15 bases between. The CDR3 length is 14 residues. The germline V gene encodes CDR1 KGHSH and CDR2 LQKENI. In DNA, the CDR3 is TGTGCCAGCTCACCTTCCAGGGATCTCACTGGCTACACCTTC. This sequence encodes CASSPSRDLTGYTF.

V and J are TRBV7-3 and TRBJ2-1; D unclear. The CDR3 runs 13 residues. V was clipped by 5 bases and J by 5 bases, with 10 bases between them. From germline, CDR1 is SGHTA and CDR2 FQGTGA. The CDR3 DNA follows: TGTGCCAGCAGCCCGGCCCGGGACAATGAGCAGTTCTTC. This encodes CASSPARDNEQFF. The full variable domain, completed using reference TRBV7-3 and TRBJ2-1, is GAGVSQTPSNKVTEKGKYVELRCDPISGHTALYWYRQSLGQGPEFLIYFQGTGAADDSGLPNDRFFAVRPEGSVSTLKIQRTERGDSAVYLCASSPARDNEQFFGPGTRLTVL.

The genes are TRBV30 and TRBJ1-1; D gene uncertain. CDR3 length: 15 amino acids. Looked up from germline, CDR1 is GTSNPN and CDR2 is SVGIG (reference sequence). V was cut by 3 bases and J by 1 base, with 15 bases left in between. In DNA, the CDR3 is TGTGCCTGGAGCCGAACTACAAACCAGAACACTGAAGCTTTCTTT. It translates to CAWSRTTNQNTEAFF.

This chain connects TRBV6-2 or TRBV6-3 to TRBJ2-7; 8 bases align to TRBD1. Germline CDR1 reads MNHEY; CDR2 reads SVGEGT. The CDR3 consists of 15 residues. V lost 5 bases, J lost 0 bases, and 6 bases stayed unmatched. CDR3 sequence: CASSPRQGSSYEQYF. CDR3 nucleotide sequence: TGTGCCAGCAGTCCAAGACAGGGGAGCTCCTACGAGCAGTACTTC.

This chain links TRBV18 with TRBJ1-1; no definite D call. This CDR3 spans 12 amino acids. V gave up 6 bases and J gave up 2 bases, with 7 bases separating them. Germline-derived CDR1 and CDR2 are KGHSH and LQKENI. CDR3 residues: CASSGSNTEAFF. The CDR3 bases are TGTGCCAGCTCCGGGAGTAACACTGAAGCTTTCTTT.

V and J are TRBV5-5 and TRBJ1-4; 7 bases are shared with TRBD1. Trimming at V came to 4 bases and at J to 8 bases, leaving 14 bases not matched to a gene. The CDR3 loop spans 16 amino acids. Per germline, CDR1 SGHKS and CDR2 YYEKEE (reference sequence). Written as DNA, the CDR3 is TGTGCCAGCAGCCCGTCGTTCGACAGGGTGTCGGAAAAACTGTTTTTT. As protein: CASSPSFDRVSEKLFF.

Details on this clone: One end of the junction fails to match germline, which may point to a read error. The genes are TRBV15 and TRBJ2-7, with D hard to call. Per the germline V gene, CDR1 is LNHNV and CDR2 is YYDKDF (reference sequence). The length of the CDR3 is 10 residues. The CDR3 DNA is TGTGCCACCAGCAGAGATAATAGCCCCTTC. Residues: CATSRDNSPF.

The J gene is TRBJ1-2, the V gene TRBV27, with 7 bases fitting TRBD1. J was trimmed by 8 bases and V by 3 bases; bases with no gene match: 9. Germline V CDR1 and CDR2: MNHEY, SMNVEV (reference sequence). The CDR3 has 14 amino acids. The CDR3 region is CASSFREQGRGYTF. The CDR3 DNA is TGTGCCAGCAGTTTCCGAGAACAGGGGCGCGGCTACACCTTC.

The chain employs TRBV6-5 and TRBJ2-1, with 7 bases aligning to TRBD2. Unmatched junction bases numbered 1, after V lost 2 bases and J lost 0 bases. This CDR3 spans 15 amino acids. Germline CDR1 and CDR2: MNHEY and SVGAGI. The CDR3 here is CASSYGGSSYNEQFF. The CDR3 coding sequence is TGTGCCAGCAGTTACGGCGGGAGCTCCTACAATGAGCAGTTCTTC.

V is TRBV7-2 and J is TRBJ2-6; the D gene is possibly TRBD1 (6 bases). The CDR3 has 17 residues. Germline V lookup: CDR1 SGHTA, CDR2 FQGNSA. V was cut by 1 base and J by 1 base, with 11 bases left in between. CDR3 nucleotides: TGTGCCAGCAGCTTAGTAACAGGGTCTTCTGGGGCCAACGTCCTGACTTTC. This gives the protein CASSLVTGSSGANVLTF.

This clone came up once. The CDR3 loop reads CASGTREGGANVLTF. The CDR3 bases are TGTGCCAGCGGGACTAGGGAGGGCGGGGCCAACGTCCTGACTTTC. V gene TRBV24-1 combines with J gene TRBJ2-6; 8 bases are a match to TRBD2. The CDR3 is 15 amino acids. Germline trimming cut 11 bases from V and 4 bases from J; bases unmatched to any gene: 9. Per the germline V gene, CDR1 is KGHDR and CDR2 is SFDVKD.

This clone came up once. This chain links TRBV4-1 with TRBJ2-5, with 12 bases fitting TRBD1. Germline CDR1 reads MGHRA; CDR2 reads YSYEKL. V shed 1 base, J shed 5 bases, and the junction held 2 bases outside the gene matches. CDR3 size: 15 residues. This chain's CDR3 is CASSQVGTGGETQYF. The CDR3 nucleotides read TGCGCCAGCAGCCAAGTCGGGACAGGGGGCGAGACCCAGTACTTC.

Concerning this clone itself: A much more abundant neighbour one base away suggests this may be a read error. Other DNA sequences within the sample encode an identical CDR3. DNA of the CDR3: TGCGCCAGCAGCTTGGACATCTCCTACGAGCAGTACTTC. Translated, it gives CASSLDISYEQYF. The chain combines TRBV5-1 with TRBJ2-7, with D unclear. The V gene lost 0 bases and the J gene lost 0 bases, with 4 bases spanning the gap. The CDR3 covers 13 residues. Germline V CDR1 and CDR2: SGHRS, YFSETQ.

V is TRBV4-1 and J is TRBJ2-3, with 8 bases identical to TRBD2. Germline-derived CDR1 and CDR2 are MGHRA and YSYEKL. CDR3 length: 18 residues. V lost 4 bases, J lost 2 bases, and 14 bases stayed unmatched. The CDR3, as DNA: TGCGCCAGCAGCCCCCCGGGGGGAGAGCGGGGGTACACAGATACGCAGTATTTT. Its protein is CASSPPGGERGYTDTQYF.

The table lists this clone with a few counts. The CDR3: CASSLRGGLYGYTF. The CDR3 DNA reads as TGTGCCAGCAGTTTAAGAGGGGGCCTCTATGGCTACACCTTC. The V and J genes are TRBV27 and TRBJ1-2, with 7 nucleotides matching TRBD1. V lost 2 bases and J lost 4; bases outside the gene matches: 4. The CDR3 has 14 amino acids. The V gene's germline CDR1 is MNHEY and CDR2 SMNVEV (reference sequence).

The V and J genes are TRBV19 and TRBJ1-5, with TRBD1 identical over 7 bases. With 5 bases clipped from V and 5 bases from J, the junction kept 9 bases outside the gene matches. The germline V gene has CDR1 LNHDA and CDR2 SQIVND (reference sequence). This CDR3 region has 15 residues. As DNA, the CDR3 is TGTGCCAGTAGTCTTAAAGACAGGGTCTATCAGCCCCAGCATTTT. It is translated as CASSLKDRVYQPQHF.

This clone came up a few times. The rearrangement joins TRBV27 to TRBJ1-3; 8 bases fit TRBD1. V gave up 4 bases and J gave up 4 bases; unmatched junction bases: 6. The germline V gene encodes CDR1 MNHEY and CDR2 SMNVEV (reference sequence). The CDR3 sequence is 15 residues long. CDR3 nucleotide sequence: TGTGCCAGCAGTTCGGGACAGGCAACGGGAAACACCATATATTTT. Residues: CASSSGQATGNTIYF.

The rearrangement joins TRBV12-3 or TRBV12-4 to TRBJ1-2; TRBD1 agrees at 8 bases. The CDR3 contains 13 residues. After removal of 6 bases from V and 6 bases from J, the junction contained 6 bases not matched to a gene. The chain's CDR3 is CASRVDRGHGYTF. The DNA for the CDR3 is TGTGCCAGCAGGGTTGACAGGGGTCATGGCTACACCTTC.

The J gene is TRBJ1-2, the V gene TRBV7-2, with D perhaps TRBD1 (6 bases). Germline assignment: CDR1 SGHTA and CDR2 FQGNSA. CDR3 length: 11 residues. The germline V and J ends were trimmed by 5 bases and 8 bases, with 9 bases remaining between them. The CDR3 loop is CASSTGLGYTF. CDR3 nucleotides: TGTGCCAGCAGCACAGGGTTGGGCTACACCTTC.

The chain is built from TRBV6-5 and TRBJ1-4; D is unclear. This CDR3 spans 15 amino acids. The V and J ends lost 6 bases and 3 bases respectively, with 14 bases between them. Germline V gene lookup returns CDR1 MNHEY and CDR2 SVGAGI. CDR3 nucleotides: TGTGCCAGCAGCCAAACACGGGGTTCTAATGAAAAACTGTTTTTT. Translation: CASSQTRGSNEKLFF.

The CDR3 nucleotides are TGTGCCAGTAGTATTCCGGGGTTCTATGGCTACACCTTC. This encodes CASSIPGFYGYTF. The rearrangement links TRBV19 to TRBJ1-2; unclear D gene. This CDR3 is built from 13 residues. Looked up from germline, CDR1 is LNHDA and CDR2 is SQIVND (reference sequence). The ends were cut back, 3 bases at V and 4 bases at J, with 9 bases in the middle.

As for this clone: Different DNA sequences within this sample yield the same CDR3. The CDR3 DNA is TGTGCCAGCAGCCAAGACAGGGGGAATTCACCCCTCCACTTT. Residues: CASSQDRGNSPLHF. V and J are TRBV3-1 (or the pseudogene TRBV3-2) and TRBJ1-6; 7 bases match TRBD1. V shed 0 bases, J shed 7 bases, and the junction held 0 bases outside the gene matches. The germline gives CDR1 LGHDT, CDR2 YNNKEL (reference sequence). This CDR3 contains 14 residues.

This rearrangement joins TRBV6-1 to TRBJ2-7; D unresolved. Trimming left V 2 bases short and J 7 bases short, with 15 bases between. The CDR3 sequence is 14 residues long. Germline V gene lookup returns CDR1 MNHNS and CDR2 SASEGT. The CDR3 protein is CASSEKGVLEEQYF. In DNA form, the CDR3 reads TGTGCCAGCAGTGAAAAAGGTGTCCTGGAGGAGCAGTACTTC.

This clone was found once. The chain employs TRBV6-1 and TRBJ2-1; TRBD2 agrees at 15 bases. In germline, CDR1 is MNHNS, CDR2 SASEGT. V shed 4 bases and J 6 bases; nucleotides not matched to a gene: 7. The length of the CDR3 is 17 residues. The CDR3 nucleotides read TGTGCCAGCAGTGGAGGACTAGCGGGGGGGCCAGGCAATGAGCAGTTCTTC. Translating gives CASSGGLAGGPGNEQFF.